Each of the 32 T cell receptor beta chains below was sequenced from the same sample in a study of human T cells and chemical hapten exposure. Time point of the sample: patch test 1, 2 weeks after DPC sensitization. Treatment defined: therapeutic diphenylcyclopropenone sensitization with weekly scalp DPC. TCRdb re-derived calls from the RACE reads in MiXCR, one entry per CDR3 protein. The sample lists about 340,000 distinct CDR3 sequences, around 6.9% occurring once. The sequencing here drew on whole blood, taken in connection with sensitization to the hapten diphenylcyclopropenone (DPC). The receptors were sampled from a woman under 30 with alopecia areata. Some clones in this sample may be carry-over from other donors' samples.

This clonotype was observed a few times. The rearrangement links TRBV5-1 to TRBJ2-3; TRBD2 aligns across 8 bases. The CDR3 runs to 13 residues. The junction had 4 bases not matched to a gene; V was cut back by 5 bases and J by 5 bases. Germline CDR1 and CDR2: SGHRS and YFSETQ. The CDR3 loop reads CASRGLEQDTQYF. For the CDR3, the DNA is TGCGCCAGCAGGGGACTAGAGCAAGATACGCAGTATTTT.

This clonotype was observed a few times. The rearrangement uses TRBV11-2 and TRBJ2-3; D might be TRBD2 (6 bases). CDR1 SGHAT and CDR2 FQNNGV come from the germline V gene. Trimming shortened V by 4 bases and J by 8 bases, and 13 bases separated the two germline ends. The CDR3 is 13 residues long. The CDR3 is CASSYGGVGTQYF. CDR3 in DNA: TGTGCCAGCAGCTACGGAGGGGTTGGTACGCAGTATTTT.

The chain is built from TRBV18 and TRBJ1-5; the D is unclear. The CDR3 runs 14 residues. Germline loops: CDR1 KGHSH, CDR2 LQKENI. V was pared by 2 bases and J by 0 bases, with 5 bases between. Written as DNA, the CDR3 is TGTGCCAGCTCACCAGGGGTTAGCAATCAGCCCCAGCATTTT. Encoded protein: CASSPGVSNQPQHF.

This clonotype was counted ten times or more. V usage is TRBV10-3 and J usage is TRBJ2-7; tentatively, D is TRBD1 or TRBD2 (6 bases each). Germline V CDR1 and CDR2: ENHRY, SYGVKD. With 10 bases removed from V and 1 base from J, the gap between germline ends came to 17 bases. The CDR3 sequence is 14 residues long. In nucleotides, the CDR3 is TGTGCCACTCACGGCGGGACAAAGTCCTACGAGCAGTACTTC. This codes for CATHGGTKSYEQYF.

This clonotype has ten or more counts. This chain joins TRBV2 and TRBJ2-1; tentatively, D is TRBD1 (6 bases). The V end was cut by 5 bases, the J end by 4 bases, with 9 bases between. Germline values: CDR1 SNHLY, CDR2 FYNNEI. The CDR3 totals 13 residues. The CDR3 here is CASSNRVYNEQFF. As DNA, the CDR3 is TGTGCCAGCAGTAACAGGGTTTACAATGAGCAGTTCTTC.

This clonotype was observed a single time. The chain combines TRBV5-1 with TRBJ2-3; 14 nucleotides agree with TRBD2. V dropped 0 bases and J dropped 6; count of bases not matched to a gene: 3. Germline loops: CDR1 SGHRS, CDR2 YFSETQ. This CDR3 is 16 amino acids long. CDR3 amino acids: CASSLGLAGGPDTQYF. The CDR3, as DNA: TGCGCCAGCAGCTTGGGACTAGCGGGGGGGCCGGATACGCAGTATTTT.

The chain links TRBV29-1 to TRBJ2-1, with 10 nucleotides matching TRBD1. Germline V gene data show CDR1 as SQVTM and CDR2 as ANQGSEA. Losses at the gene ends were 6 bases for V and 4 bases for J; bases not matched to a gene: 6. This CDR3 is 14 amino acids long. CDR3 coding DNA: TGCAGCGTAGAGGACAGGGGGAGGTACAATGAGCAGTTCTTC. Residues: CSVEDRGRYNEQFF.

V and J are TRBV5-1 and TRBJ1-2; D is possibly TRBD1 (5 bases). Germline V CDR1 and CDR2: SGHRS, YFSETQ. Trimming left V 1 base short and J 6 bases short, with 10 bases between. The CDR3 is 13 amino acids. The CDR3 reads CASSLRQGHGYTF. The CDR3, as DNA: TGCGCCAGCAGCTTGCGGCAGGGACATGGCTACACCTTC.

This clonotype appeared many times. The chain couples TRBV4-2 to TRBJ2-5; TRBD2 aligns across 9 bases. Germline CDR1 and CDR2: LGHNA and YNFKEQ. V gave up 0 bases and J gave up 7 bases; unmatched junction bases: 15. This CDR3 region has 18 residues. The CDR3 spells CASSQDDSRGGPGGTQYF. In DNA, the CDR3 is TGTGCCAGCAGCCAAGATGATTCGCGGGGGGGCCCTGGCGGGACCCAGTACTTC.

The chain combines TRBV7-2 with TRBJ2-3; 10 bases are shared with TRBD1. CDR1 and CDR2 from the germline V gene are SGHTA and FQGNSA. V was pared by 5 bases and J by 6 bases, with 5 bases of the junction left unmatched. The CDR3 loop spans 14 amino acids. CDR3: CASSLRDRGDTQYF. The CDR3, as DNA: TGTGCCAGCAGCCTTCGGGACAGGGGTGATACGCAGTATTTT. Variable domain in full (rest from reference TRBV7-2 and TRBJ2-3): GAGVSQSPSNKVTEKGKDVELRCDPISGHTALYWYRQSLGQGLEFLIYFQGNSAPDKSGLPSDRFSAERTGGSVSTLTIQRTQQEDSAVYLCASSLRDRGDTQYFGPGTRLTVL.

This clonotype was recorded many times. The chain combines TRBV6-5 with TRBJ2-5, with D hard to call. The CDR3 spans 16 residues. The germline CDR1 and CDR2 sequences are MNHEY and SVGAGI. With 2 bases removed from V and 1 base from J, the gap between germline ends came to 14 bases. This chain's CDR3 is CASSYLRTGRQETQYF. As DNA, the CDR3 is TGTGCCAGCAGTTACCTTCGGACGGGCCGCCAAGAGACCCAGTACTTC.

This clonotype was observed a handful of times. V and J are TRBV6-5 and TRBJ2-7; weak D call: TRBD1 (6 bases). CDR1 is MNHEY and CDR2 is SVGAGI in the germline V gene. The germline V and J ends were trimmed by 6 bases and 6 bases, with 21 bases remaining between them. The CDR3 length is 15 residues. The CDR3 DNA reads as TGTGCCAGCAGGCTCCTGGGGCAGGGGTCGTCCGAGCAGTACTTC. Amino acids: CASRLLGQGSSEQYF.

V gene TRBV5-1 combines with J gene TRBJ1-5; D gene ambiguous. The CDR3 length is 14 residues. V was clipped by 2 bases and J by 3 bases, with 9 bases between them. Germline CDR1 reads SGHRS; CDR2 reads YFSETQ. CDR3 in DNA: TGCGCCAGCAGCTTCGGTGATATCAATCAGCCCCAGCATTTT. The encoded protein is CASSFGDINQPQHF.

This clonotype was recorded at least ten times. This chain joins TRBV7-2 and TRBJ2-3; TRBD2 is a possible D gene (7 bases). CDR3 length: 16 amino acids. V lost 1 base to trimming and J lost 5 bases, with 16 bases between them. Germline loops: CDR1 SGHTA, CDR2 FQGNSA. The CDR3 DNA reads as TGTGCCAGCAGCTTAGGGAGGGGGGGCCTGAAAGATACGCAGTATTTT. This sequence encodes CASSLGRGGLKDTQYF.

Ten or more counts support this clonotype. The chain couples TRBV7-8 to TRBJ2-3; 8 bases align to TRBD2. After removal of 5 bases from V and 2 bases from J, the junction contained 6 bases not matched to a gene. Germline CDR1 and CDR2: SGHVS and FQNEAQ. CDR3 length equals 15 residues. CDR3 coding DNA: TGTGCCAGCAGCCGGCGGGGGGACAACACAGATACGCAGTATTTT. Encoded protein: CASSRRGDNTDTQYF.

This clonotype was picked up a small number of times. V and J are TRBV7-2 and TRBJ2-3; D not resolved. The V gene's germline CDR1 is SGHTA and CDR2 FQGNSA. The ends were cut back, 5 bases at V and 5 bases at J, with 11 bases in the middle. The CDR3 contains 13 residues. CDR3 sequence (DNA): TGTGCCAGCAGCCCCCAGGTGGGAGATACGCAGTATTTT. This sequence encodes CASSPQVGDTQYF.

The genes are TRBV7-9 and TRBJ1-4, with TRBD1 matching 7 bases. CDR3 size: 15 residues. Germline lookup yields CDR1 SEHNR and CDR2 FQNEAQ (reference sequence). J was trimmed by 7 bases and V by 4 bases; bases with no gene match: 9. CDR3 bases: TGTGCCAGCAGCTCGCCGGGACAGAGGTCTGAAAAACTGTTTTTT. This gives the protein CASSSPGQRSEKLFF.

This clonotype was seen at least ten times. This rearrangement joins TRBV4-1 to TRBJ1-6; D uncertain. Germline V gene lookup returns CDR1 MGHRA and CDR2 YSYEKL. CDR3 length equals 14 residues. V lost 4 bases and J lost 6, with 10 bases in between. The CDR3 sequence: CASSLNMGNSPLHF. The CDR3, as DNA: TGCGCCAGCAGCCTGAACATGGGTAATTCACCCCTCCACTTT.

This rearrangement joins TRBV18 to TRBJ1-6, with D perhaps TRBD1 (5 bases). Germline CDR1 is KGHSH and CDR2 is LQKENI. Trimming removed 3 bases at V and 9 bases at J, with 18 bases between. The CDR3 is made up of 16 amino acids. DNA of the CDR3: TGTGCCAGCTCACCTACCTTTTCGCAGGGTAGTTCACCCCTCCACTTT. Translation gives CASSPTFSQGSSPLHF.

About this clonotype: The CDR3 end shows no conserved phenylalanine or tryptophan, and so a read error is likely. J is TRBJ1-6 and V is TRBV6-2 or TRBV6-3; unclear D gene. The V gene lost 0 bases and the J gene lost 5 bases, with 17 bases spanning the gap. Germline CDR1 is MNHEY and CDR2 is SVGEGT. The CDR3 is made up of 18 amino acids. CDR3 DNA sequence: TGTGCCAGCAGTTACTCGATACGGACGCCCAAGGATAATTCACCCCTCCACTTA. It codes for CASSYSIRTPKDNSPLHL.

A few counts support this clonotype. This chain joins TRBV4-2 and TRBJ1-3; tentative D call: TRBD1 (5 bases). Germline CDR1 and CDR2: LGHNA and YNFKEQ. V was shortened by 0 bases and J by 2 bases, with 17 bases between the two germline ends. This CDR3 is built from 18 residues. The CDR3, as DNA: TGTGCCAGCAGCCAAGATCGACAGACTGAAGCGCCTGGAAACACCATATATTTT. Translating gives CASSQDRQTEAPGNTIYF.

The chain uses TRBV3-1 and TRBJ2-7; a possible D gene is TRBD2 (5 bases). Germline CDR1 LGHDT, CDR2 YNNKEL (reference sequence). The CDR3 is 13 amino acids. Trimming pared 1 base from V and 9 bases from J, leaving 13 bases between. CDR3 DNA: TGTGCCAGCAGCCAAGGAGGCGGTGAGGGGCAGTACTTC. Its translation: CASSQGGGEGQYF.

This clonotype turned up a few times. This chain connects TRBV5-1 to TRBJ2-3, with 8 bases aligning to TRBD2. In germline, CDR1 is SGHRS, CDR2 YFSETQ. V trimming: 5 bases; J trimming: 0 bases; junction bases outside the gene matches: 8. The CDR3 extends over 16 amino acids. The CDR3 protein is CASSSQRGRSTDTQYF. Here the CDR3 DNA reads TGCGCCAGCAGTTCACAGCGGGGGAGGAGCACAGATACGCAGTATTTT.

This clonotype was recorded at least ten times. Germline is not matched at one junction end, which may reflect a read error. The V call is TRBV2, the J call TRBJ1-3; D ambiguous. The CDR3 is made up of 13 amino acids. CDR1 SNHLY and CDR2 FYNNEI come from the germline V gene. CDR3 DNA: TGTGCCAGCAGCGAAGACTTAGGAAACACCATATATTTT. Translating it yields CASSEDLGNTIYF.

The V call is TRBV18, the J call TRBJ1-1, with D perhaps matching TRBD1 (5 bases). Trimming removed 3 bases at V and 1 base at J, with 9 bases between. Germline lookup yields CDR1 KGHSH and CDR2 LQKENI. The CDR3 runs 14 residues. CDR3 nucleotides: TGTGCCAGCTCACCGGGACGGTCGAACACTGAAGCTTTCTTT. Translated, it gives CASSPGRSNTEAFF.

This clonotype was counted many times. This chain joins TRBV5-1 and TRBJ2-3; no clear D gene. V was pared by 0 bases and J by 7 bases, with 6 bases between. CDR1 is SGHRS and CDR2 is YFSETQ in the germline V gene. The CDR3 loop spans 12 amino acids. The DNA of the CDR3 is TGCGCCAGCAGCTTGGCGCAAAATACGCAGTATTTT. It specifies CASSLAQNTQYF.

The rearrangement links TRBV12-3 or TRBV12-4 to TRBJ2-1; tentative D call: TRBD1 (6 bases). The CDR3 contains 15 residues. V lost 6 bases, J lost 4 bases, and 16 bases lay in between. CDR3 sequence: CASRSAGTPYNEQFF. CDR3 sequence (DNA): TGTGCCAGCAGGAGCGCCGGGACACCATACAATGAGCAGTTCTTC.

This clonotype was counted only a few times. V is TRBV11-1 and J is TRBJ2-7; D remains ambiguous. CDR1 SGHAT and CDR2 FQDESV come from the germline V gene (reference sequence). The CDR3 has 14 residues. With 4 bases removed from V and 0 bases from J, the gap between germline ends came to 10 bases. The CDR3 bases are TGTGCCAGCAGCTCCTCATACGGCTCCTACGAGCAGTACTTC. This translates into CASSSSYGSYEQYF.

This clonotype was observed many times. The chain recombines TRBV7-2 with TRBJ2-3, with 9 bases matching TRBD2. In germline, CDR1 is SGHTA, CDR2 FQGNSA. The CDR3 is 16 amino acids. Trimming at V came to 5 bases and at J to 2 bases, leaving 8 bases not matched to a gene. The CDR3 region has the DNA TGTGCCAGCAGCCCATCGAGCGGGGGGCCCACAGATACGCAGTATTTT. Its translation is CASSPSSGGPTDTQYF.

Regarding this clonotype: An end of the junction differs from the germline gene, which may be a read error. The chain employs TRBV18 and TRBJ2-5; D gene uncertain. The CDR3 length is 13 residues. From germline, CDR1 is KGHSH and CDR2 LQKENI. As DNA, the CDR3 is TGTGTCAGCTCACCACGGTTACAAGAGACCCAGTACTTC. This gives the protein CVSSPRLQETQYF.

V and J are TRBV28 and TRBJ2-7, with a possible D match to TRBD2 (5 bases). V was trimmed by 6 bases and J by 3 bases, leaving 12 bases between them. The CDR3 runs 13 residues. Germline V gene lookup returns CDR1 MDHEN and CDR2 SYDVKM. The CDR3 here is CASRLEADYEQYF. Here the CDR3 DNA reads TGTGCCAGCAGACTCGAAGCGGACTACGAGCAGTACTTC.

At least ten counts were recorded for this clonotype. V gene TRBV28 combines with J gene TRBJ2-1; D unclear. Germline values: CDR1 MDHEN, CDR2 SYDVKM. CDR3 length equals 14 residues. V was cut by 6 bases and J by 4 bases, with 13 bases left in between. DNA for the CDR3: TGTGCCAGCAGCCCACCCGGACCTTACAATGAGCAGTTCTTC. This sequence encodes CASSPPGPYNEQFF.